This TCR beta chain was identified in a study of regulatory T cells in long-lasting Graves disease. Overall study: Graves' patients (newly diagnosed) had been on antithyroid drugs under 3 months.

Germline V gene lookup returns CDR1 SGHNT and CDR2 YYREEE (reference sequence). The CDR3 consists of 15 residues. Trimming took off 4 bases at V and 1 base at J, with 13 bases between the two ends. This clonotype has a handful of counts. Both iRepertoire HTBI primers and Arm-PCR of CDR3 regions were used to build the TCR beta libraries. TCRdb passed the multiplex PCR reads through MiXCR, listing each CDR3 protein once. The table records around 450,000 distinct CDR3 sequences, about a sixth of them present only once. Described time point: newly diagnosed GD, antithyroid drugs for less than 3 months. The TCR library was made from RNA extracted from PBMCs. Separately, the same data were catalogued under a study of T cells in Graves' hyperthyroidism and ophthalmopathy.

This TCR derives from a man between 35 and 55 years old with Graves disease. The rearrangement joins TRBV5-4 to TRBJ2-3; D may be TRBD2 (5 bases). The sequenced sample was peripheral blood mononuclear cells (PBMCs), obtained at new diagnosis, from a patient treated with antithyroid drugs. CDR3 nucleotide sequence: TGTGCCAGCAGCCCAACACTAGATGGCACAGATACGCAGTATTTT. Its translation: CASSPTLDGTDTQYF.